Reported below is one T cell receptor beta chain. CDR3 size: 15 residues. The ends were cut back, 3 bases at V and 6 bases at J, with 13 bases in the middle. Germline CDR1 SGHRS, CDR2 YFSETQ. Only in-frame clones appear in the TCRdb table, and some are missing; sequencing was by immunoSEQ multiplex PCR. The data show about 130,000 clones, around 94% seen once. This entry is derived from a study of control samples from healthy donors and cancer patients. This TCR derives from a man in his 60s with colorectal cancer. The specimen sequenced was PBMCs. The chain couples TRBV5-1 to TRBJ1-6, with D possibly TRBD1 on 6 matching bases. CDR3 nucleotides: TGCGCCAGCAGCTATGGGGGGCGCCCTAATTCACCCCTCCACTTT. This translates into CASSYGGRPNSPLHF.